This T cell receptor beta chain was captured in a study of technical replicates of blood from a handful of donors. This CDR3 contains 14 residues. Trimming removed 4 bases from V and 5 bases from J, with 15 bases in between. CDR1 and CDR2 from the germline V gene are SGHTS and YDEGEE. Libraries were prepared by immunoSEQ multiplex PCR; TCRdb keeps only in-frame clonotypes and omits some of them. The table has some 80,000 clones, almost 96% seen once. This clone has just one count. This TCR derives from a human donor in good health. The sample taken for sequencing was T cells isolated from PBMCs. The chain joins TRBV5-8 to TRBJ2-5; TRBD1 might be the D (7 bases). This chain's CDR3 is CASSRGDSSETQYF. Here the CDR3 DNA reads TGTGCCAGCAGCCGCGGGGACAGCTCGGAGACCCAGTACTTC.